This entry features one T cell receptor (beta chain) sequence. Antigen: not known. These data originate in a study of cytomegalovirus exposure and HLA in healthy donors. Study at large: Researchers previously reported finding 90 million to 130 million unique TCR beta sequences from about 170 million T cells. There were some 410 genotyped donors. Of these, about 86% fell in the genetic ancestry cluster associated with self-reported Caucasian donors. Study results and limitations: The presence/absence work took it that sequencing depth was about the same across donors. While the bulk of TCR sequences proved rare, some public TCRs turned up in many donors.

Amplification used 60 Vbeta primers and 13 Jbeta primers. Generated by immunoSEQ multiplex PCR, the TCRdb table keeps only in-frame clones and is missing some. The repertoire has about 91,000 clones, around nine tenths of them found once; the top ten carry roughly 9%. Unmatched junction bases numbered 8, after V lost 5 bases and J lost 2 bases. The CDR3 covers 16 residues. Germline V gene lookup returns CDR1 SGHVS and CDR2 FQNEAQ. The rearrangement uses TRBV7-8 and TRBJ2-3; 9 positions agree with TRBD1. Material for sequencing was PBMCs. The TCR originated in a man aged 30-40 years in good health and CMV-seropositive. CDR3 loop: CASSINRGPFTDTQYF. The DNA of the CDR3 is TGTGCCAGCAGCATAAACAGGGGGCCCTTCACAGATACGCAGTATTTT.